The present entry profiles one T cell receptor (beta chain) with its context. The data were taken from a study of cytomegalovirus exposure and HLA in healthy donors. A multiplex PCR was run with 60 Vbeta primers and 13 Jbeta primers. The data were produced by immunoSEQ multiplex PCR, yet TCRdb's version contains in-frame clones alone and is incomplete. The sample has roughly 180,000 clones, 60% to 85% seen once. CDR3 length: 14 residues. Germline V gives CDR1 MNHEY, CDR2 SVGAGI. Trimming removed 5 bases from V and 8 bases from J, with 16 bases in between. This receptor was identified in a young man in good health and CMV-seronegative. Sequencing input: PBMCs. V and J are TRBV6-5 and TRBJ2-4, with D unresolved. The CDR3 region is CASSKSSIRDIQYF. In DNA, the CDR3 is TGTGCCAGCAGTAAAAGCAGCATTCGGGACATTCAGTACTTC.